This TCR beta chain was captured in a study of CD4 T cell repertoires in COVID-19. About the research overall: Relabeled CFSE-low cells, IL-2-expanded for less than 11 days, met spikes from other coronaviruses. Study outcomes and limitations: Two or all three memory subsets shared several highly expanded SARS-CoV-2-reactive clonotypes.

About this clone: Its antigen remains unidentified.

CDR3 length: 14 residues. V lost 1 base and J lost 4, with 10 bases in between. Germline V gene lookup returns CDR1 SGHTS and CDR2 YDEGEE. TCRdb keeps only in-frame clones here, not all; method: immunoSEQ multiplex PCR. This table has tens of thousands of clones, 83% appearing once. The chain couples TRBV5-8 to TRBJ2-3; tentative D call: TRBD2 (5 bases). This clonotype originated in a human donor who had COVID-19. Sample: CD4+ T cells from peripheral blood, taken after recovery from COVID-19. This CDR3 is CASSLSRAADTQYF. In DNA form, the CDR3 reads TGTGCCAGCAGCTTGTCGAGGGCAGCAGATACGCAGTATTTT.